The clone carrying this TCR beta chain was picked up one time. Only in-frame clones appear in the TCRdb table, and some are missing; sequencing was by immunoSEQ multiplex PCR. This sample has about 91,000 clones, with roughly 87% found just once. This sample is part of a study of T cells in localized non-small cell lung cancer. The clonotype originates from a man aged 40-75 years with stage I squamous cell lung carcinoma. The material was peripheral blood, obtained before any cancer treatment.

CDR3 bases: TGTGCCAGCAGCCCAGGGGGGCAAGACTCACCCCTCCACTTT. Residues: CASSPGGQDSPLHF. The chain combines TRBV28 with TRBJ1-6, with 7 bases identical to TRBD1. Germline CDR1 MDHEN, CDR2 SYDVKM. This CDR3 comprises 14 residues. V shed 6 bases, J shed 10 bases, and the junction held 9 bases outside the gene matches.